Listed here are 3 T cell receptor beta chains from one sample, sequenced in a study of cytomegalovirus exposure and HLA in healthy donors. In the PCR, 60 Vbeta and 13 Jbeta primers were used. This table comes from immunoSEQ multiplex PCR, and its TCRdb copy is limited to in-frame clones, with some not included. In all, the sample yields 130,000 or so clones. The material sequenced was PBMCs. The receptors derive from a woman aged 60-75 years in good health and CMV-seronegative.

The chain is built from TRBV6-1 and TRBJ2-1; TRBD2 aligns across 9 bases. The CDR3 is made up of 16 amino acids. V shed 1 base, J shed 8 bases, and the junction held 9 bases outside the gene matches. The V gene's germline CDR1 is MNHNS and CDR2 SASEGT. DNA for the CDR3: TGTGCCAGCAGTGAAGGTCTAGCGGGGCACTTGTATGAGCAGTTCTTC. Protein: CASSEGLAGHLYEQFF.

The J gene is TRBJ1-3, the V gene TRBV28; perhaps TRBD1 as D (6 bases). This CDR3 comprises 14 residues. Germline lookup yields CDR1 MDHEN and CDR2 SYDVKM. Trimming took off 7 bases at V and 4 bases at J, with 14 bases between the two ends. Here the CDR3 DNA reads TGTGCCAGCACTCCAACAGGGTCAGGAAACACCATATATTTT. Protein sequence: CASTPTGSGNTIYF.

The genes are TRBV4-1 and TRBJ1-1, with D possibly TRBD1 on 5 matching bases. Germline V lookup: CDR1 MGHRA, CDR2 YSYEKL. V lost 1 base, J lost 8 bases, and 17 bases lay in between. There are 15 residues in the CDR3. Written as DNA, the CDR3 is TGCGCCAGCAGCCAAGGGGTGGGGCGGATAGAAGAAGCTTTCTTT. The encoded protein is CASSQGVGRIEEAFF.